A selection of T cell receptor beta chains follows, all from one sample in a study of regulatory T cells in long-lasting Graves disease. From the multiplex PCR reads, TCRdb called clonotypes with MiXCR, one entry per CDR3 protein. The repertoire holds 350,000 to 500,000 distinct CDR3 sequences, with roughly 15% as singletons. This same sample was also taken into another study, of T cells in Graves' hyperthyroidism and ophthalmopathy.

This specimen was peripheral blood mononuclear cells (PBMCs), taken at new diagnosis, from a patient treated with antithyroid drugs. Receptors were obtained from a woman aged 18-29 years with Graves disease. Both conserved end residues are part of each CDR3. D genes are given only for firm matches. Part of the rows lack a size; the others show once, few, many or a class for expanded clones.

TRBD2	TRBV5-6	many	TRBJ2-7	TGTGCCAGCAGGGACCAACAAGCGGGAGCCTTTGACTACGAGCAGTACTTC	CASRDQQAGAFDYEQYF
NA	TRBV7-6	many	TRBJ2-7	TGTGCCAGCAGCTTAGCGGCAGGGAACTACGAGCAGTACTTC	CASSLAAGNYEQYF
TRBD2	TRBV20-1	NA	TRBJ2-3	TGCAGTGCTAGAGCGACCAGCGGGAGTACAGATACGCAGTATTTT	CSARATSGSTDTQYF
TRBD2	TRBV11-3	many	TRBJ2-1	TGTGCCAGCGGGACTAGCGATTACAATGAGCAGTTCTTC	CASGTSDYNEQFF
TRBD1	TRBV2	few	TRBJ2-7	TGTGCCAGCTGGACAGGGTTCAGTATCTACGAGCAGTACTTC	CASWTGFSIYEQYF
NA	TRBV7-9	NA	TRBJ2-7	TGTGCCAGCAGCTTAGGCCCGGGAACCTACGAGCAGTACTTC	CASSLGPGTYEQYF
TRBD2	TRBV5-6	many	TRBJ2-1	TGTGCCAGCAGCTTGAGCGGGAGTGCTCTATATGAGCAGTTCTTC	CASSLSGSALYEQFF
NA	TRBV12-3/TRBV12-4	NA	TRBJ1-6	TGTGCCAGCAGTTTCACAGGGCCGGGATCACCCCTCCACTTT	CASSFTGPGSPLHF
NA	TRBV11-2	many	TRBJ2-3	TGTGCCAGCAGCCAAAGGATGGCAGGGGGCACAGATACGCAGTATTTT	CASSQRMAGGTDTQYF
NA	TRBV4-1	few	TRBJ2-7	TGCGCCAGCAGCCATCCCAGTATGGAGCAGTACTTC	CASSHPSMEQYF
NA	TRBV7-8	many	TRBJ2-7	TGTGCCAGCAAACAAGCGGAGAAAACCTACGAGCAGTACTTC	CASKQAEKTYEQYF
NA	TRBV10-3	NA	TRBJ2-7	TGTGCCATCAGTGACGTGGGAGAAGGATACGAGCAGTACTTC	CAISDVGEGYEQYF
TRBD2	TRBV10-2	few	TRBJ2-5	TGCGCCAGCGCGTCGGGACTAGCGGGATTTTTGGGAGAGACCCAGTACTTC	CASASGLAGFLGETQYF
TRBD2	TRBV4-1	NA	TRBJ2-1	TGCGCCAGCAGCCAAGATAGCGGGACTTACAATGAGCAGTTCTTC	CASSQDSGTYNEQFF
NA	TRBV10-3	NA	TRBJ1-2	TGTGCCATCCGTCCTGTTGGGGAGGTGCATGGCTACACCTTC	CAIRPVGEVHGYTF
TRBD2	TRBV7-8	NA	TRBJ2-3	TGTGCCAGCAGCTTAAGTGGGACTAGCCCTGATACGCAGTATTTT	CASSLSGTSPDTQYF
NA	TRBV9	many	TRBJ2-3	TGTGCCAGCAGTGTAGGCACAGATACGCAGTATTTT	CASSVGTDTQYF
NA	TRBV20-1	few	TRBJ2-2	TGCAGTGCTAGGGAGCCGCTAGCGAGCGGGGAGCTGTTTTTT	CSAREPLASGELFF
NA	TRBV28	many	TRBJ1-1	TGTGCCAGCAGACCACAACTACTACACGGTGGTTTCTTT	CASRPQLLHGGFF
TRBD1	TRBV28	many	TRBJ1-1	TGTGCCAGCACCCGAGGGGGCCCCACTGAAGCTTTCTTT	CASTRGGPTEAFF
TRBD1	TRBV9	many	TRBJ1-3	TGTGCCAGTGGGACAGACTCTGGAAACACCATATATTTT	CASGTDSGNTIYF
NA	TRBV10-3	once	TRBJ1-1	TGTGCCATCAGTTCTATAGGATCTGAAGCTTTCTTT	CAISSIGSEAFF
NA	TRBV10-3	NA	TRBJ1-2	TGTGCCATCAGTGAGTCGTCATTAGTGGCGTACGGCTACACCTTC	CAISESSLVAYGYTF
NA	TRBV6-1	many	TRBJ1-6	TGTGCCAGCAGTGCCAAGTGGGATTCACCCCTCCACTTT	CASSAKWDSPLHF
NA	TRBV20-1	few	TRBJ2-2	TGCAGTGCTAGAGTGGGAGCGGAGCTGTTTTTT	CSARVGAELFF
TRBD2	TRBV6-1	NA	TRBJ2-5	TGTGCCAGCAGCCTCGGACTAGTAATGGTTGAGACCCAGTACTTC	CASSLGLVMVETQYF
NA	TRBV2	many	TRBJ2-1	TGTGCCAGCAGGGGGGACACCTACAATGAGCAGTTCTTC	CASRGDTYNEQFF
NA	TRBV28	many	TRBJ2-5	TGTGCCAGCAGTTTACCTACCTTCCAAGTAGAGACCCAGTACTTC	CASSLPTFQVETQYF
NA	TRBV27	NA	TRBJ2-1	TGTGCCAGCAGTCCTCGGACAGGTGGCGGGACCTACAATGAGCAGTTCTTC	CASSPRTGGGTYNEQFF
NA	TRBV7-7	NA	TRBJ2-2	TGTGCTAGCAGCTTAATGGCTGTGGGCGGGGAGCTGTTTTTT	CASSLMAVGGELFF
NA	TRBV10-3	NA	TRBJ2-7	TGTGCCATCAGAGCGACAGCGACCTACGAGCAGTACTTC	CAIRATATYEQYF
TRBD2	TRBV3-1	many	TRBJ2-5	TGTGCCACCAAGCGGGAGGGGGTTCGGGAGACCCAGTACTTC	CATKREGVRETQYF
NA	TRBV3-1	many	TRBJ1-2	TGTGCCAGCAGCTCGGGACATCGGAGTGGCTACACCTTC	CASSSGHRSGYTF
TRBD2	TRBV4-1	few	TRBJ2-7	TGCGCCAGCAGCCAAGGGTTGAGAGGGAGGGCCGGGTACGAGCAGTACTTC	CASSQGLRGRAGYEQYF
NA	TRBV6-1	NA	TRBJ2-7	TGTGCCAGCAGTGAGACCGGACAGTACAACCCCTACGAGCAGTACTTC	CASSETGQYNPYEQYF
NA	TRBV20-1	NA	TRBJ2-7	TGCAGTGCTAGATCCCCGAGTAGATACGAGCAGTACTTC	CSARSPSRYEQYF
NA	TRBV15	NA	TRBJ2-3	TGCGCCACCAGCAGAGTGCCAGATACGCAGTATTTT	CATSRVPDTQYF
TRBD1	TRBV6-1	many	TRBJ1-5	TGTGCCAGCAGTGAAACCGGGACAGGGAGCAATCAGCCCCAGCATTTT	CASSETGTGSNQPQHF
TRBD2	TRBV24-1	few	TRBJ2-2	TGTGCCACCAGTGACTCGGGACTAGCGGACACCGGGGAGCTGTTTTTT	CATSDSGLADTGELFF
NA	TRBV28	many	TRBJ1-2	TGTGCCAGCAGTACAGGTGGCATAGTCTATGGCTACACCTTC	CASSTGGIVYGYTF
NA	TRBV7-2	many	TRBJ1-5	TGTGCCAGCAGCTTAGCAGGCAGTAATCAGCCCCAGCATTTT	CASSLAGSNQPQHF
NA	TRBV7-6	few	TRBJ1-1	TGTGCCAGCAGCCCGCCCATGTCCTTTATGACTGAAGCTTTCTTT	CASSPPMSFMTEAFF
NA	TRBV27	few	TRBJ2-1	TGTGCCAGCAGTTCTCACAGCAACAATGAGCAGTTCTTC	CASSSHSNNEQFF
NA	TRBV9	many	TRBJ2-3	TGTGCCAGCAGCGTAGGGGCAGGCACAGATACGCAGTATTTT	CASSVGAGTDTQYF
TRBD2	TRBV14	many	TRBJ2-1	TGTGCCAGCAGCCCCCCTTCTTGGGCGGGAGGACCATACAATGAGCAGTTCTTC	CASSPPSWAGGPYNEQFF
TRBD1	TRBV6-2/TRBV6-3	many	TRBJ2-7	TGTGCCACCAGAGAAGGACTGGGACAGACCTACGAGCAGTACTTC	CATREGLGQTYEQYF
NA	TRBV9	NA	TRBJ1-4	TGTGCCAGCAGCGTACATGAAAAACTGTTTTTT	CASSVHEKLFF